This T cell receptor beta chain was captured by sequencing in a study of cytomegalovirus exposure and HLA in healthy donors. PCR employed 60 Vbeta and 13 Jbeta primers. TCRdb keeps only in-frame clones here, not all; method: immunoSEQ multiplex PCR. Of over 150,000 clones in the sample, roughly 79% were seen once. Of note for this clone: The antigen remains undetermined.

Study-wide points: Compared with the roughly 700-donor mean, an Asian-associated ancestry cluster reportedly had fewer N-insertions, according to a later analysis. A later analysis linked a missense DCLRE1C variant to TCR beta V- and J-gene trimming. Confirmation was obtained in vitro that a few CMV-associated chains are specific for CMV antigens.

This CDR3 comprises 14 residues. CDR1 is MNHEY and CDR2 is SVGAGI in the germline V gene. With 7 bases clipped from V and 1 base from J, the junction kept 7 bases outside the gene matches. Donors likely had unrecorded immune exposures despite being nominally healthy when sampled. The material sequenced was PBMCs. This chain connects TRBV6-5 to TRBJ2-7; 7 bases fit TRBD1. This TCR was sampled from a woman aged 18-29 years in good health and CMV-seronegative. The chain's CDR3 is CASKRWDRSYEQYF. The CDR3 DNA follows: TGTGCCAGCAAGAGGTGGGACAGATCCTACGAGCAGTACTTC.